The rows below give T cell receptor beta chains drawn from one sample of a study of cytomegalovirus exposure and HLA in healthy donors. Clones were read by immunoSEQ multiplex PCR, and TCRdb kept only the in-frame ones, dropping some. The sample yields about 99,000 clones, approximately 72% seen once. The sequenced sample was PBMCs. The source of these receptors is a woman aged 50 to 60 in good health and CMV-seronegative. CDR3s leave out the opening cysteine and the closing phenylalanine or tryptophan.

v_call cdr3_aa
TRBV19 ASRGLANTGELF
TRBV5-6 ASSLDSGYEQY
TRBV29-1 SVRAGGGQPQH
TRBV27 ASSPGDRLNTEAF
TRBV7-9 ASSPKGTDYEQY
TRBV28 ASRQGQSNEKLF
TRBV7-3 ASSLIGTGGSGANVLT
TRBV2 ASSEGAGGRGEQF
TRBV14 ASSLVGALSYEQY
TRBV19 ASMARGNYGYT
TRBV6-4 ASSDSPIFGGRTEAF
TRBV21-1 ASTSGQGRGEQY
TRBV11-2 ASSFRTLYPGEAF
TRBV5-1 ASSVDRGLGANVLT
TRBV5-4 ASSASTGENTEAF
TRBV14 ASSQVKRSGAYNEQF
TRBV6-5 ASSPGQGREKLF
TRBV19 ASSVGQGAYEQY
TRBV5-1 ASSLASSGNTIY
TRBV7-9 ASSPPPGQASRETQY
TRBV10-2 ASSESRGRAWTGAYGYT
TRBV5-1 ASSLLAGSYNEQF
TRBV28 ASSVGRGAF
TRBV5-7 ASSLQGQVHNTQY
TRBV2 ASRVTESKETQY
TRBV29-1 SVGGRGANTGELF
TRBV5-4 ASSRGLAEQETQY
TRBV7-9 ASSLSPETEAF
TRBV2 ASSGSGRRSDTQY
TRBV7-2 ASSQGQNTEAF
TRBV6-1 ASTAGGRQLQY
TRBV7-9 ASSSLHLGDSPLH
TRBV5-1 ASSLRQGMNTEAF
TRBV7-9 ASSRLAGSTDTQY
TRBV19 ASSIRQFSTDTQY
TRBV6-1 ASAEREGSDTQY
TRBV5-6 ASSPVGGTNTGELF
TRBV7-9 ASSLMDGDNEKLF
TRBV7-9 ASSLEAGTVLDTQY
TRBV10-3 AISARIQETQY
TRBV10-2 ASSPLAGGETQY
TRBV2 ASSLEAGDTGELF
TRBV5-1 ASRRQQETQY
TRBV6-1 ASTWRGPRDEQY
TRBV4-3 ASSLTERGFTDTQY
TRBV27 ASSRGAGFYGYT
TRBV5-4 ASSLSAGGPGETQY
TRBV7-8 ASSLAGGVGLMNEKLF
TRBV28 ASTTGQGGRETQY
TRBV4-3 ASSQAPGHKNEKLF
TRBV2 ASSARVNEDQPQH
TRBV18 ASSLSAVSSGNTIY
TRBV27 ASSLYTAAATEAF